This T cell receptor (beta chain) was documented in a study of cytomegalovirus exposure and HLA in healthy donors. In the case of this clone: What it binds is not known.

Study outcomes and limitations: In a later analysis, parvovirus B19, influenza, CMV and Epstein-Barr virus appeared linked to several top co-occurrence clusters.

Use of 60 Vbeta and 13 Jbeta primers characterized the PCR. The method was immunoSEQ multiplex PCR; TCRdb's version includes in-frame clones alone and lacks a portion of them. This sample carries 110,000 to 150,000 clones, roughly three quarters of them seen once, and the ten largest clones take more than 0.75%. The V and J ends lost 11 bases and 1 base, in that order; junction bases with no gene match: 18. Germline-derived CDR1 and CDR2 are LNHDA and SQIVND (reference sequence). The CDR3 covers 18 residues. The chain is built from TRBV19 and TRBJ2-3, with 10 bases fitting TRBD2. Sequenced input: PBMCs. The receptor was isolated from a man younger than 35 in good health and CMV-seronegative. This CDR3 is CASSKQAGGPEGTDTQYF. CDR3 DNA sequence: TGTGCCTCATCCAAACAAGCGGGGGGGCCGGAAGGCACAGATACGCAGTATTTT.